The 10 T cell receptor beta chains below were found in one sample sequenced in a study of TET2 disruption in CD19-targeted CAR T cells. TCRdb's table, derived via immunoSEQ multiplex PCR, lists solely in-frame clones and lacks some. The repertoire table contains 20,000 to 30,000 clones. Their specific antigens are unknown. The treatment was: autologous CTL019 cells: CD19 CAR with 4-1BB and CD3 zeta domains. The sample consisted of CD8- CAR+ T cells sorted from cultured blood T cells, taken for CD19 CAR T cell therapy. Specified subset: CD8-negative CAR-positive T cells from the infusion product. The receptors come from a man in his 70s with chronic lymphocytic leukemia.

With regard to this clone: The DNA ends 3 residues before the CDR3 does, and the rest of the CDR3 is filled in from the germline J gene. This chain uses TRBV27 with TRBJ1-4, with D unresolved. The ends were cut back, 0 bases at V and 10 bases at J, with 18 bases in the middle. The CDR3 totals 16 residues. The germline V gene has CDR1 MNHEY and CDR2 SMNVEV (reference sequence). CDR3 bases read: TGTGCCAGCAGTTTATCGGCAGGTGGAATGGAAGGAAAA. Translated: CASSLSAGGMEGK. The CDR3 in full is CASSLSAGGMEGKLFF.

About this clone itself: The CDR3 extends 3 residues past the end of the read, so its final part is completed from the germline J gene. The chain has TRBV7-8 and TRBJ2-3; 7 bases match TRBD2. This CDR3 spans 14 amino acids. Trimming cost V 6 bases and J 3 bases; bases outside gene matches: 6. Germline V gene data show CDR1 as SGHVS and CDR2 as FQNEAQ. CDR3 bases read: TGTGCCAGCAGTCTAGCGGTCCTGACAGATACG. Translation: CASSLAVLTDT. The entire CDR3 sequence reads CASSLAVLTDTQYF.

The part of the CDR3 DNA that was read is TGTGCCAGCAGCGTAGGCAATACAGGGGGTGGGACTGAA. Its protein product is CASSVGNTGGGTE. Given in full, the CDR3 is CASSVGNTGGGTEAFF. This chain links TRBV9 with TRBJ1-1, with 8 positions matching TRBD1. The read gets to within 3 residues of the CDR3 end, and the germline J gene fills in the rest. Germline values: CDR1 SGDLS, CDR2 YYNGEE. The ends lost 0 bases at V and 5 bases at J; junction bases unmatched: 9. The CDR3 has 16 amino acids.

Concerning this clone: Read sequence stops 3 residues before the CDR3 end, and the germline J gene provides the missing end. The chain has TRBV5-1 and TRBJ2-6; D may be TRBD1 (5 bases). This CDR3 has 15 amino acids. Trimming took 4 bases from V and 2 from J, leaving 10 bases between them. CDR1 SGHRS and CDR2 YFSETQ come from the germline V gene. The CDR3 loop is CASSPQGPGANVLTF. The sequenced part of the CDR3 DNA is TGCGCCAGCAGCCCGCAGGGTCCTGGGGCCAACGTC.

Regarding this clone: The sequenced fragment ends 3 residues before the CDR3 boundary, so the rest is inferred from the germline J gene. This chain joins TRBV7-8 and TRBJ1-1; TRBD1 is a possible D gene (6 bases). The V gene's germline CDR1 is SGHVS and CDR2 FQNEAQ. The CDR3 extends over 15 amino acids. The ends were cut back, 2 bases at V and 7 bases at J, with 17 bases in the middle. The CDR3 bases that were read are TGTGCCAGCAGCTTAAAAAGCAGGGGTAAAGGTGAA. It translates to CASSLKSRGKGE. The CDR3 as a whole reads CASSLKSRGKGEAFF.

A note on this clone: The CDR3 goes on 3 residues after the read ends, and that part is filled in from the germline J gene. The gene calls are TRBV10-3 and TRBJ1-4; D remains unclear. CDR1 is ENHRY and CDR2 is SYGVKD in the germline V gene. This CDR3 has 16 amino acids. Trimming shortened V by 2 bases and J by 5 bases, and 15 bases separated the two germline ends. The CDR3 region is CAISELRPTANEKLFF. The sequenced part of the CDR3 DNA is TGTGCCATCAGTGAGCTCAGGCCGACGGCAAATGAAAAA.

A word on this clone: The CDR3 is cut off 3 residues early in the read; its end comes from the germline J gene. V usage is TRBV4-2 and J usage is TRBJ2-2, with 8 nucleotides matching TRBD2. CDR3 length: 17 amino acids. V lost 1 base, J lost 5 bases, and 9 bases stayed unmatched. Germline CDR1 reads LGHNA; CDR2 reads YNFKEQ. CDR3 residues: CASSQAGAGERTGELFF. The sequenced CDR3 bases are TGTGCCAGCAGCCAAGCGGGAGCGGGGGAGCGTACCGGGGAG.

With respect to this clone: The sequence runs out 3 residues before the end of the CDR3; the remainder is reconstructed from the germline J gene. The gene calls are TRBV18 and TRBJ1-5; 8 bases fit TRBD1. Germline V lookup: CDR1 KGHSH, CDR2 LQKENI. The CDR3 sequence is 15 residues long. The ends lost 2 bases at V and 3 bases at J; junction bases unmatched: 3. CDR3 DNA, as far as it was read: TGTGCCAGCTCACCAACAGGGGGGGCCAATCAGCCC. This sequence encodes CASSPTGGANQP. The CDR3 reads in full as CASSPTGGANQPQHF.

This clone is classed as medium-sized by frequency. Read data end 3 residues before the CDR3 end; the end is taken from the germline J gene. The chain employs TRBV20-1 and TRBJ2-3; 9 bases are a match to TRBD1. V gave up 1 base and J gave up 3 bases; unmatched junction bases: 5. The germline gives CDR1 DFQATT, CDR2 SNEGSKA (reference sequence). The CDR3 sequence is 15 residues long. The CDR3 bases that were read are TGCAGTGCTAGAGTGACAGGGGGAGGGACAGATACG. Encoded protein: CSARVTGGGTDT. The full CDR3 sequence reads CSARVTGGGTDTQYF.

CDR3: CASSLGVAGDPSGANVLTF. The part of the CDR3 DNA that was read is TGCGCCAGCAGCCTCGGGGTAGCGGGGGACCCCTCTGGGGCCAACGTC. The chain has TRBV5-1 and TRBJ2-6; TRBD2 aligns across 9 bases. The read stops 3 residues short of the end of the CDR3; the missing end is completed from the germline J gene. Trimming at V came to 4 bases and at J to 0 bases, leaving 11 bases not matched to a gene. This CDR3 has 19 amino acids. Germline loops: CDR1 SGHRS, CDR2 YFSETQ.